A single sample gave rise to the 32 T cell receptor beta chains below, sequenced in a study of Ad26.COV2.S vaccination and SARS-CoV-2 variants (dated by TCRdb to about 2021). This sample's treatment or condition label indicates: about 20 received Ad26.COV2.S at low or high dose, single or two shots; 5 received placebo; per-sample allocation not given. Repertoires of vaccine and placebo recipients were sequenced from samples collected on day 63 after the first injection. Library preparation was by the immunoSEQ multiplex PCR assay. The clones in this table, taken by TCRdb from immuneACCESS, are in-frame only. Not every clone is retained; where verified, under half of the shortfall comes from an unresolved V gene, and the cause of the rest is unknown. Here the sample has around 270,000 clones; approximately 88% occur a single time. The ten largest clones take up 2.9% of the sample. This material consisted of peripheral blood, taken in a trial of Ad26.COV2.S vaccine versus placebo. All receptors come from a person between 18 and 60 years old who received the Ad26.COV2.S COVID-19 vaccine or a placebo.

The J gene is TRBJ1-5, the V gene TRBV18; tentative D call: TRBD1 (6 bases). V gave up 6 bases and J gave up 2 bases, with 14 bases separating them. The CDR3 is made up of 15 amino acids. Germline-derived CDR1 and CDR2 are KGHSH and LQKENI. CDR3 coding DNA: TGTGCCAGCTCGTTCACGGGGGCGGGCAATCAGCCCCAGCATTTT. It is translated as CASSFTGAGNQPQHF.

About this clone: Within the sample, other DNA sequences also encode this same CDR3. J is TRBJ2-2 and V is TRBV7-9, with D unresolved. The germline V gene has CDR1 SEHNR and CDR2 FQNEAQ (reference sequence). CDR3 size: 11 residues. V dropped 3 bases and J dropped 5 bases, with 1 base sitting between them. This chain's CDR3 is CASSLTGELFF. The CDR3 region has the DNA TGTGCCAGCAGCTTGACCGGGGAGCTGTTTTTT.

V and J are TRBV7-3 and TRBJ2-6; tentatively, D is TRBD1 or TRBD2 (5 bases each). V was clipped by 5 bases and J by 0 bases, with 14 bases between them. The CDR3 has 17 amino acids. Per the germline V gene, CDR1 is SGHTA and CDR2 is FQGTGA. The CDR3 sequence is CASSLPGRNSGANVLTF. The DNA for the CDR3 is TGTGCCAGCAGCCTACCGGGACGAAACTCTGGGGCCAACGTCCTGACTTTC.

The chain employs TRBV4-1 and TRBJ1-1; 7 bases fit TRBD1. Losses at the gene ends were 3 bases for V and 5 bases for J; bases not matched to a gene: 6. CDR1 is MGHRA and CDR2 is YSYEKL in the germline V gene. The CDR3 consists of 14 residues. The CDR3 DNA sequence: TGCGCCAGCAGCCAGCACACAGGGGAGACTGAAGCTTTCTTT. This translates into CASSQHTGETEAFF.

On this clone: Other DNA sequences in this sample translate to the same CDR3. The V call is TRBV18, the J call TRBJ2-7; D is undetermined. This CDR3 is 13 amino acids long. Germline lookup yields CDR1 KGHSH and CDR2 LQKENI. V was shortened by 2 bases and J by 0 bases, with 5 bases between the two germline ends. As DNA, the CDR3 is TGTGCCAGCTCACCAGCCAGCTCCTACGAGCAGTACTTC. Its protein is CASSPASSYEQYF.

The chain couples TRBV5-1 to TRBJ2-6; D not resolved. Trimming removed 5 bases at V and 2 bases at J, with 20 bases between. This CDR3 has 18 amino acids. CDR1 SGHRS and CDR2 YFSETQ come from the germline V gene. The CDR3 spells CASSLSGSWDTGANVLTF. The CDR3 coding sequence is TGCGCCAGCAGTCTCTCGGGCAGTTGGGATACTGGGGCCAACGTCCTGACTTTC.

The chain combines TRBV19 with TRBJ2-6, with 9 bases aligning to TRBD2. The J segment lost 13 bases and the V segment lost 7 bases, leaving 14 bases of the junction unmatched. Per germline, CDR1 LNHDA and CDR2 SQIVND (reference sequence). This CDR3 contains 15 residues. CDR3 region: CASIDMGLARSVLTF. As DNA, the CDR3 is TGTGCCAGTATCGACATGGGACTAGCAAGGTCTGTCCTGACTTTC. The variable domain in full, completed from reference TRBV19 and TRBJ2-6, reads DGGITQSPKYLFRKEGQNVTLSCEQNLNHDAMYWYRQDPGQGLRLIYYSQIVNDFQKGDIAEGYSVSREKKESFPLTVTSAQKNPTAFYLCASIDMGLARSVLTFGAGSRLTVL.

The gene calls are TRBV5-6 and TRBJ1-5, with TRBD1 identical over 9 bases. Germline V gives CDR1 SGHDT, CDR2 YYEEEE. CDR3 length: 16 residues. After removal of 0 bases from V and 6 bases from J, the junction contained 7 bases not matched to a gene. The CDR3 protein is CASSLARDRDSQPQHF. CDR3 bases: TGTGCCAGCAGCTTGGCCCGGGACAGGGACAGTCAGCCCCAGCATTTT.

The chain joins TRBV27 to TRBJ1-2, with TRBD1 matching over 7 bases. The CDR3 is 17 residues long. J lost 2 bases, V lost 6 bases, and 15 bases had no gene match. CDR1 MNHEY and CDR2 SMNVEV come from the germline V gene (reference sequence). As DNA, the CDR3 is TGTGCCAGCAGAACTATGATGGGACAGAACCCAAACTATGGCTACACCTTC. This encodes CASRTMMGQNPNYGYTF.

The chain employs TRBV6-5 and TRBJ2-1; 8 bases agree with TRBD1. V lost 6 bases to trimming and J lost 7 bases; unmatched junction nucleotides: 11. The CDR3 is made up of 15 amino acids. Germline V gene sequence: CDR1 MNHEY, CDR2 SVGAGI. The CDR3 DNA reads as TGTGCCAGCAGAACAGACAGGGGACTTTTAAATGAGCAGTTCTTC. Protein sequence: CASRTDRGLLNEQFF.

V and J are TRBV5-4 and TRBJ1-2, with a possible D match to TRBD1 (6 bases). Germline CDR1 and CDR2: SGHNT and YYREEE (reference sequence). The CDR3 length is 13 residues. Trimming stripped 2 bases from V and 4 bases from J, with 9 bases between. The CDR3 region is CASSLTGTYGYTF. The DNA of the CDR3 is TGTGCCAGCAGCTTAACAGGGACCTATGGCTACACCTTC.

This chain joins TRBV5-8 and TRBJ2-2; D unclear. Germline V gives CDR1 SGHTS, CDR2 YDEGEE. The CDR3 covers 13 residues. V dropped 2 bases and J dropped 3 bases, with 5 bases sitting between them. CDR3 coding DNA: TGTGCCAGCAGCTTTCCGGACACCGGGGAGCTGTTTTTT. Translation gives CASSFPDTGELFF.

The V and J genes are TRBV19 and TRBJ2-2; no definite D call. The CDR3 sequence is 16 residues long. V was shortened by 5 bases and J by 0 bases, with 13 bases between the two germline ends. Germline lookup yields CDR1 LNHDA and CDR2 SQIVND (reference sequence). Here the CDR3 reads CASSPRPFPNTGELFF. The DNA of the CDR3 is TGTGCCAGTAGTCCAAGACCCTTTCCGAACACCGGGGAGCTGTTTTTT.

The chain recombines TRBV7-8 with TRBJ1-1; D gene uncertain. The CDR3 runs to 13 residues. CDR1 and CDR2 from the germline V gene are SGHVS and FQNEAQ. The germline V and J ends were trimmed by 5 bases and 6 bases, with 13 bases remaining between them. The CDR3 DNA is TGTGCCAGCAGCCGCTTACAGACCGCTGAAGCTTTCTTT. Its protein is CASSRLQTAEAFF.

The chain is built from TRBV6-5 and TRBJ1-1; D is uncertain. Germline lookup yields CDR1 MNHEY and CDR2 SVGAGI. The CDR3 length is 15 residues. V was shortened by 6 bases and J by 0 bases, with 14 bases between the two germline ends. CDR3 DNA sequence: TGTGCCAGCAGCTACGCCGCAAGATTGAACACTGAAGCTTTCTTT. Encoded protein: CASSYAARLNTEAFF.

This clone was counted between two and nine times. DNA for the CDR3: TGTGCCAGCAGCGGTCTGGGACAGCAGAACACTGAAGCTTTCTTT. Its translation is CASSGLGQQNTEAFF. The chain joins TRBV5-5 to TRBJ1-1; 7 positions match TRBD1. Germline lookup yields CDR1 SGHKS and CDR2 YYEKEE (reference sequence). CDR3 length: 15 amino acids. V shed 4 bases, J shed 1 base, and the junction held 7 bases outside the gene matches.

This chain links TRBV6-2 or TRBV6-3 with TRBJ2-3, with no clear D. Trimming shortened V by 2 bases and J by 0 bases, and 6 bases separated the two germline ends. CDR1 and CDR2 (germline): MNHEY, SVGEGT. CDR3 length: 14 amino acids. This CDR3 reads CASSYRWSTDTQYF. The DNA for the CDR3 is TGTGCCAGCAGTTACCGGTGGAGCACAGATACGCAGTATTTT.

This chain joins TRBV7-2 and TRBJ2-7, with no clear D. The CDR3 has 14 amino acids. Germline values: CDR1 SGHTA, CDR2 FQGNSA. V lost 5 bases and J lost 0, with 11 bases in between. DNA for the CDR3: TGTGCCAGCAGCAAGGACGCTAGCTCCTACGAGCAGTACGTC. Its translation is CASSKDASSYEQYV.

The rearrangement joins TRBV5-1 to TRBJ2-3, with 13 bases that match TRBD2. After removal of 0 bases from V and 4 bases from J, the junction contained 2 bases not matched to a gene. The CDR3 is 16 residues long. The germline V gene encodes CDR1 SGHRS and CDR2 YFSETQ. The CDR3 bases are TGCGCCAGCAGCTTGGGGACTAGCGGGGGTGCAGATACGCAGTATTTT. As protein: CASSLGTSGGADTQYF.

A single count supports this clone. The gene calls are TRBV5-1 and TRBJ2-5; TRBD1 aligns across 8 bases. V shed 1 base, J shed 6 bases, and the junction held 8 bases outside the gene matches. Per the germline V gene, CDR1 is SGHRS and CDR2 is YFSETQ. The CDR3 runs 15 residues. CDR3 coding DNA: TGCGCCAGCAGCTTGACAGGGGGTCCGGAACAGACCCAGTACTTC. The encoded protein is CASSLTGGPEQTQYF.

This rearrangement joins TRBV2 to TRBJ1-2; tentatively, D is TRBD1 (5 bases). The V and J ends lost 4 bases and 7 bases respectively, with 7 bases between them. Germline V CDR1 and CDR2: SNHLY, FYNNEI. The CDR3 runs 11 residues. The CDR3 protein is CASSVGPGYTF. The CDR3 coding sequence is TGTGCCAGCAGTGTGGGACCTGGCTACACCTTC.

The rearrangement joins TRBV18 to TRBJ1-1; D possibly corresponds to TRBD1 (5 bases). The germline V and J ends were trimmed by 3 bases and 5 bases, with 16 bases remaining between them. The CDR3 runs 15 residues. The germline CDR1 and CDR2 sequences are KGHSH and LQKENI. Written as DNA, the CDR3 is TGTGCCAGCTCACCCGTGGGAAGGGGAATAACTGAAGCTTTCTTT. It yields the protein CASSPVGRGITEAFF. Variable domain in full (rest from reference TRBV18 and TRBJ1-1): NAGVMQNPRHLVRRRGQEARLRCSPMKGHSHVYWYRQLPEEGLKFMVYLQKENIIDESGMPKERFSAEFPKEGPSILRIQQVVRGDSAAYFCASSPVGRGITEAFFGQGTRLTVV.

In its sample, this clone was seen a few times. The chain couples TRBV18 to TRBJ2-2; D is tentatively TRBD1 or TRBD2 (6 bases each). This CDR3 is built from 15 residues. Per germline, CDR1 KGHSH and CDR2 LQKENI. Trimming left V 2 bases short and J 4 bases short, with 11 bases between. The CDR3 loop is CASSPTRGLTGELFF. CDR3 sequence (DNA): TGTGCCAGCTCACCAACCAGGGGACTCACCGGGGAGCTGTTTTTT.

The rearrangement links TRBV14 to TRBJ2-1; D gene uncertain. Germline CDR1 reads SGHDN; CDR2 reads FVKESK. This CDR3 is built from 14 residues. V lost 0 bases, J lost 5 bases, and 8 bases lay in between. DNA for the CDR3: TGTGCCAGCAGCCAAGATATTGGCGACAATGAGCAGTTCTTC. Encoded protein: CASSQDIGDNEQFF.

This clone has more than one count but fewer than ten. The chain combines TRBV7-9 with TRBJ2-7; possible D gene TRBD2, 5 bases. The CDR3 is made up of 14 amino acids. Germline CDR1 and CDR2: SEHNR and FQNEAQ (reference sequence). Trimming pared 0 bases from V and 9 bases from J, leaving 15 bases between. The CDR3 is CASSLAAEEGGQYF. The CDR3 coding sequence is TGTGCCAGCAGCTTAGCGGCTGAAGAGGGTGGGCAGTACTTC. Full variable domain (missing parts from reference TRBV7-9 and TRBJ2-7): DTGVSQNPRHKITKRGQNVTFRCDPISEHNRLYWYRQTLGQGPEFLTYFQNEAQLEKSRLLSDRFSAERPKGSFSTLEIQRTEQGDSAMYLCASSLAAEEGGQYFGPGTRLTVT.

This clone was seen only once. This chain uses TRBV7-8 with TRBJ2-1, with TRBD1 identical over 9 bases. Trimming at V came to 7 bases and at J to 4 bases, leaving 11 bases not matched to a gene. Germline V gene lookup returns CDR1 SGHVS and CDR2 FQNEAQ. CDR3 size: 16 residues. The DNA for the CDR3 is TGTGCCAGCATGGTCGCGGACAGGGGCCTTTACAATGAGCAGTTCTTC. It specifies CASMVADRGLYNEQFF. Based on the CDR3 plus reference TRBV7-8 and TRBJ2-1, the full variable domain is GAGVSQSPRYKVAKRGQDVALRCDPISGHVSLFWYQQALGQGPEFLTYFQNEAQLDKSGLPSDRFFAERPEGSVSTLKIQRTQQEDSAVYLCASMVADRGLYNEQFFGPGTRLTVL.

This clone has more than one count but fewer than ten. This chain uses TRBV2 with TRBJ1-4; tentative D call: TRBD1 (5 bases). This CDR3 has 13 residues. Deletions cut 7 bases from V and 10 bases from J, with 16 bases between. Germline V gene lookup returns CDR1 SNHLY and CDR2 FYNNEI. The CDR3 sequence: CASKTGGAGKLFF. CDR3 sequence (DNA): TGTGCCAGCAAGACGGGTGGGGCCGGAAAACTGTTTTTT. Drawing the rest from reference TRBV2 and TRBJ1-4, the complete variable domain is EPEVTQTPSHQVTQMGQEVILRCVPISNHLYFYWYRQILGQKVEFLVSFYNNEISEKSEIFDDQFSVERPDGSNFTLKIRSTKLEDSAMYFCASKTGGAGKLFFGSGTQLSVL.

About this clone itself: Within the sample, other DNA sequences also encode this same CDR3. V is TRBV3-1 (or the pseudogene TRBV3-2) and J is TRBJ2-2; D is uncertain. The CDR3 consists of 14 residues. Germline CDR1 is LGHDT and CDR2 is YNNKEL (reference sequence). The V gene lost 3 bases and the J gene lost 4 bases, with 9 bases spanning the gap. The chain's CDR3 is CASSQDGRTGELFF. The CDR3 region has the DNA TGTGCCAGCAGCCAGGACGGTCGCACCGGGGAGCTGTTTTTT.

The V and J genes are TRBV6-2 or TRBV6-3 and TRBJ2-7; D ambiguous. Trimming left V 2 bases short and J 6 bases short, with 17 bases between. In germline, CDR1 is MNHEY, CDR2 SVGEGT. This CDR3 contains 15 residues. The CDR3 coding sequence is TGTGCCAGCAGTTACGACGCAGTATGGGGTGGCGAGCAGTACTTC. Its translation: CASSYDAVWGGEQYF.

This clone was counted only a few times. This chain joins TRBV5-1 and TRBJ1-5; a possible D gene is TRBD1 (6 bases). Trimming removed 0 bases from V and 3 bases from J, with 7 bases in between. Germline V CDR1 and CDR2: SGHRS, YFSETQ. This CDR3 has 14 residues. CDR3 DNA: TGCGCCAGCAGCTTGGCAGGGGACAATCAGCCCCAGCATTTT. This gives the protein CASSLAGDNQPQHF. Complete variable domain (other parts from reference TRBV5-1 and TRBJ1-5): KAGVTQTPRYLIKTRGQQVTLSCSPISGHRSVSWYQQTPGQGLQFLFEYFSETQRNKGNFPGRFSGRQFSNSRSEMNVSTLELGDSALYLCASSLAGDNQPQHFGDGTRLSIL.

This chain joins TRBV9 and TRBJ2-3, with 14 bases that match TRBD2. V dropped 4 bases and J dropped 3; count of bases not matched to a gene: 4. The germline V gene encodes CDR1 SGDLS and CDR2 YYNGEE. The CDR3 has 16 amino acids. CDR3 nucleotides: TGTGCCAGCAGCCCAGGGACTAGCGGGAGAACAGATACGCAGTATTTT. Translation: CASSPGTSGRTDTQYF.

This chain links TRBV7-9 with TRBJ2-1; a possible D gene is TRBD2 (5 bases). The V and J ends lost 2 bases and 0 bases respectively, with 11 bases between them. The CDR3 has 16 amino acids. Looked up from germline, CDR1 is SEHNR and CDR2 is FQNEAQ (reference sequence). Written as DNA, the CDR3 is TGTGCCAGCAGCTTAATTAGCGATAGCTCCTACAATGAGCAGTTCTTC. Translating it yields CASSLISDSSYNEQFF.